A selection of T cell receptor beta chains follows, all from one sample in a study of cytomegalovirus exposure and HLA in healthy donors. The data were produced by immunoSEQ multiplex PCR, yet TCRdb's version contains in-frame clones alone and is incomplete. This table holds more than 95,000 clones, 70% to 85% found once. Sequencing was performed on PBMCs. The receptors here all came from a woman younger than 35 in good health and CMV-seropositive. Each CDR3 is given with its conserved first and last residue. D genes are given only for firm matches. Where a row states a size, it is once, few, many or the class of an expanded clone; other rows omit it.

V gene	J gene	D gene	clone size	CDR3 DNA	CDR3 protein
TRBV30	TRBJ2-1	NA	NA	TGTGCCTGGAGTCAGGGTAGCTCCTACAATGAGCAGTTCTTC	CAWSQGSSYNEQFF
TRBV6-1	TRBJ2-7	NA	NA	TGTGCCAGCCTCGGGACACTCTCCTACGAGCAGTACTTC	CASLGTLSYEQYF
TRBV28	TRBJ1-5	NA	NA	TGTGCCAGCAGTTTATTCCCGAATCAGCCCCAGCATTTT	CASSLFPNQPQHF
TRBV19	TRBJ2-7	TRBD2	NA	TGTGCCAGTAGTATGGGGACTAGCGGACCGACGGAGCAGTACTTC	CASSMGTSGPTEQYF
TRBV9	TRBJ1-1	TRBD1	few	TGTGCCAGCAGCGTAGCGCAGGGGGACTGGGCTGAAGCTTTCTTT	CASSVAQGDWAEAFF
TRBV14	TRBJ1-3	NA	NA	TGTGCCAGCAGCCTCGTAGCTGGAAACACCATATATTTT	CASSLVAGNTIYF
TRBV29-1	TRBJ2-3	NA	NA	TGCATCGTTGGAGAAAGCGGCGCAGATACGCAGTATTTT	CIVGESGADTQYF
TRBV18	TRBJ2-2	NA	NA	TGTGCCAGTTCGATAACATACGGGGAGCTGTTTTTT	CASSITYGELFF
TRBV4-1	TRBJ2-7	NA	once	TGCGCCAGCAGCCAGAGTGAGGGCTACGAGCAGTACTTC	CASSQSEGYEQYF
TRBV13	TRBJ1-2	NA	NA	TGTGCCAGCAGCGCCCAGGGCAATGGCTACACCTTC	CASSAQGNGYTF
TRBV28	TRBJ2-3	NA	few	TGTGCCAGCAGTTATCAACAGGATACGCAGTATTTT	CASSYQQDTQYF
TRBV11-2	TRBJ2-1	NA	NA	TGTGCCAGCAGCTTAGCGGCGGGTGGAAATGAGCAGTTCTTC	CASSLAAGGNEQFF
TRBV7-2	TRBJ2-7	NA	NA	TGTGCCAGCAGTAACAACCACTACGAGCAGTACTTC	CASSNNHYEQYF
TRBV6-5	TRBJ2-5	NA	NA	TGTGCCAGCAGTTACTCAATTGCTGGCAGGCAAGAGACCCAGTACTTC	CASSYSIAGRQETQYF
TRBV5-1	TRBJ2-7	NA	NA	TGCGCCAGCAGCTTGGTGGGGGGTACCTACGAGCAGTACTTC	CASSLVGGTYEQYF
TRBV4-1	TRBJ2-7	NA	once	TGCGCCAGCAGCCAAGAGGAGGCAGGTCTCTACGAGCAGTACTTC	CASSQEEAGLYEQYF
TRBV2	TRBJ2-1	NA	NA	TGTGCCAGCAGTGACCGGTATGAGCAGTTCTTC	CASSDRYEQFF
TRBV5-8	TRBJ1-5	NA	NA	TGTGCCAGCAGCTTTGGGGGAGGGGGACAGCCCCAGCATTTT	CASSFGGGGQPQHF
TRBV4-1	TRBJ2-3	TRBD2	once	TGCGCCAGCAGCCAAATTAGCGGGACAGATACGCAGTATTTT	CASSQISGTDTQYF
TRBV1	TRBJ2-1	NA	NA	TGCACCAGCAGCGTCCGCACTAGCGGGAGGGCCGATGAGCAGTTCTTC	CTSSVRTSGRADEQFF
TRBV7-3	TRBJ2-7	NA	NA	TGTGCCAGCAGCCTTGGTGCAGGCTCTTCCTACGAGCAGTACTTC	CASSLGAGSSYEQYF
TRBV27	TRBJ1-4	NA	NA	TGTGCCAGCAGTCCGCACTTCGCAACTAATGAAAAACTGTTTTTT	CASSPHFATNEKLFF
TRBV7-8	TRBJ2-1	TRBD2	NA	TGTGCCAGCCACGTGCGGGAGGGCCAGGACAATGAGCAGTTCTTC	CASHVREGQDNEQFF
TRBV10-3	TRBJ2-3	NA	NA	TGTGCCATCAGTGGACAGCTCCTCCAGGCCCCAGATACGCAGTATTTT	CAISGQLLQAPDTQYF
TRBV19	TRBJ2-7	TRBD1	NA	TGTGCCAGTAGTATAGGACAGGGATACGAGCAGTACTTC	CASSIGQGYEQYF
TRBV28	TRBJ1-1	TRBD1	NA	TGTGCCAGCAGTTTATGGTTTGGGGAGACAGGGGATAGGAACACTGAAGCTTTCTTT	CASSLWFGETGDRNTEAFF
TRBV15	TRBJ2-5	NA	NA	TGTGCCACCTCGGCTGGACTCCGGCAAGAGACCCAGTACTTC	CATSAGLRQETQYF
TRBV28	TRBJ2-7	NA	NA	TGTGCCAGCAGCAACGGACAGACTGCCTACGAGCAGTACTTC	CASSNGQTAYEQYF
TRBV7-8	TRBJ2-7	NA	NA	TGTGCCAGCAGCGTAGCTCCCCTCTCGGGCGAGCAGTACTTC	CASSVAPLSGEQYF
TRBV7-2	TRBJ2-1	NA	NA	TGTGCCAGCAGCTTAGCTAGCGCAAGCTCCTACAATGAGCAGTTCTTC	CASSLASASSYNEQFF
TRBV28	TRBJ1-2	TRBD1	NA	TGTGCCAGCAAAGGGACAGAAGGCTACACCTTC	CASKGTEGYTF
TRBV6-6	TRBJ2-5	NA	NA	TGTGCCAGCAGTTACTCGCAGAGGGAGACCCAGTACTTC	CASSYSQRETQYF
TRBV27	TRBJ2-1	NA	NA	TGTGCCAGTGGGGGGTCATATGAGCAGTTCTTC	CASGGSYEQFF
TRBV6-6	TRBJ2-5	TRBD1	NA	TGTGCCAGTCGACGGGACAGGGACCAAGAGACCCAGTACTTC	CASRRDRDQETQYF
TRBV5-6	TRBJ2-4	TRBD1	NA	TGTGCCAGCAGCTTGGTGGACAGGCTGCCCGGAAACATTCAGTACTTC	CASSLVDRLPGNIQYF
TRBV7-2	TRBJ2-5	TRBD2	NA	TGTGCCAGCAGCAGAGGACTAGACGGACTACAAGAGACCCAGTACTTC	CASSRGLDGLQETQYF
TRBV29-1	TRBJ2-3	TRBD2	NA	TGCAGCGTTGATAGCGGGTTCTCAGATACGCAGTATTTT	CSVDSGFSDTQYF
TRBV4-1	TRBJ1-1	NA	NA	TGCGCTAGCAGCCCTTCACAGGGTTGGTCCACTGAAGCTTTCTTT	CASSPSQGWSTEAFF
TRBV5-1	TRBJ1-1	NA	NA	TGCGCCAGCAGCTTGGCCAGGGGAAGCCCTGAAGCTTTCTTT	CASSLARGSPEAFF
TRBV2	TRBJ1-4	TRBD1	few	TGTGCCAGCACGTCTCCAGGGGGACGAGGGGAAAAACTGTTTTTT	CASTSPGGRGEKLFF
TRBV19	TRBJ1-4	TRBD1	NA	TGTGCCAGTACCACGACAGGGATGGTAACTAATGAAAAACTGTTTTTT	CASTTTGMVTNEKLFF